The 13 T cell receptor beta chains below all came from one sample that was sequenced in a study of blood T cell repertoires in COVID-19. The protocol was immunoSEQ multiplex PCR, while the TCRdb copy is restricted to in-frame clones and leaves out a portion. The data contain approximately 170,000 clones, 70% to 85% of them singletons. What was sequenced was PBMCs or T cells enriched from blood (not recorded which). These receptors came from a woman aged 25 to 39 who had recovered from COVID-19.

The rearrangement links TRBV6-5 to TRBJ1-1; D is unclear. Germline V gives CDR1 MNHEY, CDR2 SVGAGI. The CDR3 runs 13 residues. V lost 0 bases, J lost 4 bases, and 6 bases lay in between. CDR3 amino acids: CASSYSTGTEAFF. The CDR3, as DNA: TGTGCCAGCAGTTACTCTACGGGCACTGAAGCTTTCTTT.

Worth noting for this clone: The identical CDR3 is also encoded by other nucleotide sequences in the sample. This CDR3 is CASSLGVGGTEAFF. The CDR3 DNA reads as TGCGCCAGCAGCCTCGGGGTCGGGGGCACTGAAGCTTTCTTT. The genes are TRBV5-1 and TRBJ1-1; D may be TRBD1 (5 bases). V was clipped by 4 bases and J by 4 bases, with 14 bases between them. In germline, CDR1 is SGHRS, CDR2 YFSETQ. CDR3 size: 14 residues.

Here the CDR3 reads CASSPKGGLNEQFF. CDR3 nucleotides: TGTGCCAGCAGCCCGAAGGGGGGGTTGAATGAGCAGTTCTTC. The rearrangement uses TRBV11-2 and TRBJ2-1; a weak D match, TRBD2 (7 bases). Germline lookup yields CDR1 SGHAT and CDR2 FQNNGV. This CDR3 has 14 residues. Between the trimmed V and J ends, which lost 5 bases and 7 bases, there was a span of 15 bases. The full variable domain, rest sourced from reference TRBV11-2 and TRBJ2-1, is EAGVAQSPRYKIIEKRQSVAFWCNPISGHATLYWYQQILGQGPKLLIQFQNNGVVDDSQLPKDRFSAERLKGVDSTLKIQPAKLEDSAVYLCASSPKGGLNEQFFGPGTRLTVL.

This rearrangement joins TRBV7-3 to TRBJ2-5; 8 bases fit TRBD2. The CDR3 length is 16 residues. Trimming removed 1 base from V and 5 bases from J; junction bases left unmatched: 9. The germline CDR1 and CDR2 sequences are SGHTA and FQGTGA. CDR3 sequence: CASSLIDGRAGETQYF. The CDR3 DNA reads TGTGCCAGCAGCTTAATAGACGGGAGGGCCGGGGAGACCCAGTACTTC. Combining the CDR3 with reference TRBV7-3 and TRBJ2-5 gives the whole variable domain GAGVSQTPSNKVTEKGKYVELRCDPISGHTALYWYRQSLGQGPEFLIYFQGTGAADDSGLPNDRFFAVRPEGSVSTLKIQRTERGDSAVYLCASSLIDGRAGETQYFGPGTRLLVL.

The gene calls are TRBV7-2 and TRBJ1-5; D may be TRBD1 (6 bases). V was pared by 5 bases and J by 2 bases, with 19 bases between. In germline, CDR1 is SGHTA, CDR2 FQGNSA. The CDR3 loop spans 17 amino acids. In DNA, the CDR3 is TGTGCCAGCAGCCCCGGCGCGGGGGCCGGAGGCAATCAGCCCCAGCATTTT. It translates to CASSPGAGAGGNQPQHF.

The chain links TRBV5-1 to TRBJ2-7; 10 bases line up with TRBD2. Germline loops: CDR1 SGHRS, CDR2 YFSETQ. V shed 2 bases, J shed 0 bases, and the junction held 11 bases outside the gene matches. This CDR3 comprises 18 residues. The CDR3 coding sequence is TGCGCCAGCAGCTTAGCCGGGACTAGCGAACCGAGCTCCTACGAGCAGTACTTC. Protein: CASSLAGTSEPSSYEQYF.

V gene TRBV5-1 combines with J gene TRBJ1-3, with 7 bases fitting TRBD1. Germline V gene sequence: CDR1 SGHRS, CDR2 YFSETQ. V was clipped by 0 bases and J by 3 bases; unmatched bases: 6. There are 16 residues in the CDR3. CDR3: CASSLGQGVSGNTIYF. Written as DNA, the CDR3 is TGCGCCAGCAGCTTGGGACAGGGTGTGAGTGGAAACACCATATATTTT.

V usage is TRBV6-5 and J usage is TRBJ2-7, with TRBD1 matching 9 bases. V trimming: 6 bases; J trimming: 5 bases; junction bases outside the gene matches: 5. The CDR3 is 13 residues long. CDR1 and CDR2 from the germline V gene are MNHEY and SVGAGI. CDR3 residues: CASRGTGKHEQYF. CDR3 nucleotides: TGTGCCAGCAGAGGGACAGGGAAACACGAGCAGTACTTC.

This CDR3 reads CASSHGDLRGNEQFF. In DNA form, the CDR3 reads TGCGCCAGCAGCCACGGGGACTTACGGGGGAATGAGCAGTTCTTC. V gene TRBV4-1 combines with J gene TRBJ2-1; D might be TRBD2 (6 bases). Per germline, CDR1 MGHRA and CDR2 YSYEKL. V was pared by 3 bases and J by 7 bases, with 16 bases between. There are 15 residues in the CDR3.

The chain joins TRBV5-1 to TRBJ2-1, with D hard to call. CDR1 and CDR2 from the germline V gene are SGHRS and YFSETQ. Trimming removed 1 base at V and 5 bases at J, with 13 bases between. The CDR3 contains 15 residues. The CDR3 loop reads CASSLIDTSNNEQFF. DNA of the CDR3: TGCGCCAGCAGCTTGATCGATACTTCCAACAATGAGCAGTTCTTC. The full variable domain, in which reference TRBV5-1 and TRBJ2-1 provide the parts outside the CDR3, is KAGVTQTPRYLIKTRGQQVTLSCSPISGHRSVSWYQQTPGQGLQFLFEYFSETQRNKGNFPGRFSGRQFSNSRSEMNVSTLELGDSALYLCASSLIDTSNNEQFFGPGTRLTVL.

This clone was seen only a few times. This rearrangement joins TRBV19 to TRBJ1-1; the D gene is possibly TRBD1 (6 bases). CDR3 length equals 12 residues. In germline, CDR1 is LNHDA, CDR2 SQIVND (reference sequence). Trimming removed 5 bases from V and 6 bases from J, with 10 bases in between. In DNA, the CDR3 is TGTGCCAGTAGTCATAAGGGGGCTGAAGCTTTCTTT. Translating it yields CASSHKGAEAFF. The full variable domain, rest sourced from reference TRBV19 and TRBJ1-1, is DGGITQSPKYLFRKEGQNVTLSCEQNLNHDAMYWYRQDPGQGLRLIYYSQIVNDFQKGDIAEGYSVSREKKESFPLTVTSAQKNPTAFYLCASSHKGAEAFFGQGTRLTVV.

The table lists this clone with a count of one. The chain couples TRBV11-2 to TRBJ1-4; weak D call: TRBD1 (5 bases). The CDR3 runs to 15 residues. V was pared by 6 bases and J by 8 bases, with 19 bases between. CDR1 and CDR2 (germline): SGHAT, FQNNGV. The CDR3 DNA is TGTGCCAGCAGGGCGGTAGGGGCGCAAAAAGAAAAACTGTTTTTT. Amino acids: CASRAVGAQKEKLFF.

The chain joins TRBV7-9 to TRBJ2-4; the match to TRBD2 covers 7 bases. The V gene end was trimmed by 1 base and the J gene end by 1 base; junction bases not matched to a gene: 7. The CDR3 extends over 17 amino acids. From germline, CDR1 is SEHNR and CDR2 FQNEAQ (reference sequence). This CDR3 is CASSLEGRAGAKNIQYF. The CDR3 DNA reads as TGTGCCAGCAGCTTAGAAGGGAGGGCCGGCGCCAAAAACATTCAGTACTTC.